This is a list of T cell receptor beta chains from one sample in a study of cytomegalovirus exposure and HLA in healthy donors. This table comes from immunoSEQ multiplex PCR, and its TCRdb copy is limited to in-frame clones, with some not included. The table shows under 150,000 clones, with around 9.6% occurring only once. The sequenced material came from PBMCs. Receptors originate from a male donor in good health and CMV-seronegative. Each CDR3 is given with its conserved first and last residue. D genes are given only for firm matches. The size entry is marked missing in some rows and otherwise reads once, few, many or a size class.

D	size	V	length	J	DNA	CDR3
TRBD2	-	TRBV30	17	TRBJ2-5	TGTGCCTGGAGTGCTGAAATAGCGGGCGCGGGGGGAGAGACCCAGTACTTC	CAWSAEIAGAGGETQYF
TRBD1	few	TRBV9	17	TRBJ1-3	TGTGCCAGCAGCGCCGGACAGGGAACCTCTTCAGGAAACACCATATATTTT	CASSAGQGTSSGNTIYF
-	-	TRBV11-2	13	TRBJ1-1	TGTGCCAGCAGCTTAGTACTTGGAGCGCGCGCTTTCTTT	CASSLVLGARAFF
TRBD2	few	TRBV4-2	15	TRBJ2-5	TGTGCCAGCAGCCAGGGACTAGCGGTGGGGGAGACCCAGTACTTC	CASSQGLAVGETQYF
-	-	TRBV5-1	15	TRBJ2-7	TGCGCCAGCAGCTTGATCCAGGGGCGCTCCTACGAGCAGTACTTC	CASSLIQGRSYEQYF
-	once	TRBV7-9	14	TRBJ1-5	TGTGCCAGCAGCTTAGGGGGCATCAATCAGCCCCAGCATTTT	CASSLGGINQPQHF
-	-	TRBV7-2	13	TRBJ1-5	TGTGCCAGCAGCCCTCTATCGGGTCAGCCCCAGCATTTT	CASSPLSGQPQHF
TRBD1	-	TRBV5-5	16	TRBJ1-2	TGTGCCAGCAGCTTACTCGTGACAGGGTTTGGGGCTAGCTACACCTTC	CASSLLVTGFGASYTF
TRBD1	few	TRBV5-6	15	TRBJ2-7	TGTGCCAGCAGCTTGGGGGGACAGGGGGTGAGCGAGCAGTACTTC	CASSLGGQGVSEQYF
TRBD2	-	TRBV7-2	17	TRBJ2-5	TGTGCCAGCAGCTTAGGAGGACTAGCGGGTATTCGGGAGACCCAGTACTTC	CASSLGGLAGIRETQYF
-	-	TRBV6-5	14	TRBJ2-3	TGTGCCAGCAGTTACGGGGGCGGTAGAGATACGCAGTATTTT	CASSYGGGRDTQYF
-	few	TRBV29-1	12	TRBJ2-7	TGCAGCGTGAGAACAGGGCCTAGCGAGCAGTACTTC	CSVRTGPSEQYF
-	few	TRBV4-3	17	TRBJ1-3	TGCGCCAGCAGCCAGGGTCTCCGGGGGGACTCTGGAAACACCATATATTTT	CASSQGLRGDSGNTIYF
-	few	TRBV6-1	12	TRBJ1-2	TGTGCCAGCAGGTCAATCGGGTATGGCTACACCTTC	CASRSIGYGYTF
TRBD2	few	TRBV5-1	15	TRBJ2-7	TGCGCCAGCAGCTTAACTAGCGGGGAGACCTACGAGCAGTACTTC	CASSLTSGETYEQYF
TRBD2	-	TRBV7-6	16	TRBJ2-1	TGTGCCAGCAGCCATTCTAGGACTAGACCTTCTTCCGAGCAGTTCTTC	CASSHSRTRPSSEQFF
-	-	TRBV5-5	15	TRBJ2-7	TGTGCCAGCAGCTCGACTGGGGGCAGGACTTACGAGCAGTACTTC	CASSSTGGRTYEQYF